The T cell receptor beta chain under discussion was sequenced for a study of cytomegalovirus exposure and HLA in healthy donors. Broader study findings: A subsequent analysis found that TCR clusters from the first cohort also tended to co-occur in the 120 validation repertoires, with 90% to 95% of cluster scores above 0.

From the roughly 110-subject validation cohort, which was separate from the roughly 670-subject first cohort, the donors were drawn. As for this clone: Its antigen is as yet unknown.

The CDR3 loop spans 14 amino acids. V shed 6 bases, J shed 7 bases, and the junction held 9 bases outside the gene matches. The germline CDR1 and CDR2 sequences are LNHDA and SQIVND (reference sequence). Assay used: immunoSEQ multiplex PCR; TCRdb lists only in-frame clones, some missing. The data hold 90,000 to 150,000 clones, with roughly 88% observed a single time. The sequence was collected from a man between 18 and 35 years old in good health and CMV-seronegative. The chain uses TRBV19 and TRBJ1-2; TRBD1 agrees at 9 bases. The sequencing input was PBMCs. The CDR3 here is CASREQGAGRGYTF. In DNA, the CDR3 is TGTGCCAGTAGAGAACAGGGGGCAGGGCGTGGCTACACCTTC.